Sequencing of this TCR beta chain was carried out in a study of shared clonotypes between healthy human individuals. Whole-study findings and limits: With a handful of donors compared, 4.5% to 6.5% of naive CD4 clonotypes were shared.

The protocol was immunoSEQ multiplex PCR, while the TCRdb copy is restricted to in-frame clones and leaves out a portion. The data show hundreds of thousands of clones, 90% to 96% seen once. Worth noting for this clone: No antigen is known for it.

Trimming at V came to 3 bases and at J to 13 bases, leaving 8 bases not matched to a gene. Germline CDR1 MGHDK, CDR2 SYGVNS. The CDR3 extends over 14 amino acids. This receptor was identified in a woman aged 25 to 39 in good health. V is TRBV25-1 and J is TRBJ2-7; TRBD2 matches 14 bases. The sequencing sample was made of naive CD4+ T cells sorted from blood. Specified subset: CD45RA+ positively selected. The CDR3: CASSDRLAGGHYYF. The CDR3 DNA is TGTGCCAGCAGTGATCGACTAGCGGGAGGGCATTATTACTTC.